This T cell receptor (beta chain) comes out of a study of blood T cell repertoires in COVID-19. At the level of the study: Sites in the United States, Italy and Spain provided acute and convalescent COVID-19 samples.

V dropped 4 bases and J dropped 3 bases, with 11 bases sitting between them. CDR3 size: 13 residues. CDR1 is SGHKS, CDR2 YYEKEE, per germline (reference sequence). Seattle cases were enrolled at active infection and followed longitudinally. Per the original data handling: Estimated nucleated cell counts came from reference gene primer amplification. The table came from immunoSEQ multiplex PCR; TCRdb's copy has only in-frame clones and leaves some out. The V and J calls and clone size were taken over from that table, and D and trimming were inferred from the DNA. The data contain 300,000 to 400,000 clones, approximately 88% of them singletons.

The source of this sequence is a man aged 25 to 40 with COVID-19, enrolled during active disease. The sequenced material came from peripheral blood. J is TRBJ2-7 and V is TRBV5-5; TRBD1 might be the D (6 bases). CDR3 sequence (DNA): TGTGCCAGCAGCCGTAGACAGGACTACGAGCAGTACTTC. Translation: CASSRRQDYEQYF.